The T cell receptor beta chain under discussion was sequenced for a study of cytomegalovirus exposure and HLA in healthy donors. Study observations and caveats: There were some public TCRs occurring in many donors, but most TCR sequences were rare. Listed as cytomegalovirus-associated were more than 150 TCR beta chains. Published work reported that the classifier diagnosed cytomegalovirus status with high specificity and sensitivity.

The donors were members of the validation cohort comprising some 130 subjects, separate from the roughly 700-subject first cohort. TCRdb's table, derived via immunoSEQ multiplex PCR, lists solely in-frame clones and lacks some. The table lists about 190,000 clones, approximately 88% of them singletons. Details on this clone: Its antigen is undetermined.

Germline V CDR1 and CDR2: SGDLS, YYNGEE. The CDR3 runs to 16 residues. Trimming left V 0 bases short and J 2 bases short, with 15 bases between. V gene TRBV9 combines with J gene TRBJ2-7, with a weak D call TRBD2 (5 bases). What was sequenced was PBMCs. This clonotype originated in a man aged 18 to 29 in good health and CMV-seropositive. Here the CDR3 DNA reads TGTGCCAGCAGCGTAGCCTCAGGAGGCGGCCCCTACGAGCAGTACTTC. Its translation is CASSVASGGGPYEQYF.